This T cell receptor (beta chain) is from a study of circulating and synovial CD4+ cells in juvenile arthritis. Study-wide results and limits: Bulk blood CD4 samples held at least an order of magnitude more or fewer genomes than CPL.

The assay was immunoSEQ multiplex PCR, and TCRdb's table has in-frame clones only and misses some. The table lists under 40,000 clones, around 93% of them singletons. Note on this clone: Its antigen is still unknown.

This CDR3 spans 13 amino acids. V lost 4 bases and J lost 8, with 12 bases in between. The germline gives CDR1 MNHNS, CDR2 SASEGT. Sequences were obtained from CD4+ T cells from blood. This chain uses TRBV6-1 with TRBJ1-5, with unresolved D. This receptor was taken from a human donor with juvenile idiopathic arthritis. The CDR3 nucleotides read TGTGCCAGCAGTGGGCAGAAAATGGAGCCCCAGCATTTT. Its translation is CASSGQKMEPQHF.